Shown below are 14 T cell receptor beta chains from a single sample sequenced in a study of beta chain features in type 1 diabetes. The authors reverse transcribed all of the isolated RNA, so sequencing captured expressed TCRB transcripts. Only in-frame clones appear in the TCRdb table, and some are missing; sequencing was by immunoSEQ multiplex PCR. The table has about 410,000 clones, over 11% seen once; the top ten hold 0.035% to 0.045%. Sequencing used naive CD4+ T cells from blood. Receptor source: a man aged 25 to 40 in good health.

This clone was detected only a few times. The chain carries TRBV10-3 and TRBJ1-1; D is perhaps TRBD1 (6 bases). This CDR3 contains 14 residues. Germline-derived CDR1 and CDR2 are ENHRY and SYGVKD. The germline V and J ends were trimmed by 0 bases and 3 bases, with 8 bases remaining between them. The CDR3 reads CAISESSGDTEAFF. In DNA, the CDR3 is TGTGCCATCAGTGAGTCTTCAGGGGACACTGAAGCTTTCTTT.

This clone appeared a few times. The V and J genes are TRBV5-1 and TRBJ2-5; D is undetermined. With 1 base removed from V and 4 bases from J, the gap between germline ends came to 5 bases. Germline V CDR1 and CDR2: SGHRS, YFSETQ. This CDR3 is 12 amino acids long. As DNA, the CDR3 is TGCGCCAGCAGCTTGATCGCAGAGACCCAGTACTTC. Its protein is CASSLIAETQYF.

This clone occurred a few times. The V call is TRBV21-1, the J call TRBJ2-1; the tabulated D call, TRBD1, remains unverified against the DNA. TRBV21-1 constitutes a pseudogene. This CDR3 contains 15 residues. The CDR3 coding sequence is TGTGCCAGCAGCAAAGCGGGGGACAGGGCATCTGAGCAGTTCTTC. Its translation: CASSKAGDRASEQFF.

This clone was found a few times. DNA for the CDR3: TGTGCCAGCAGCTTGGCTGGGGACAGGGTTTCACCCCTCCACTTT. This codes for CASSLAGDRVSPLHF. The chain recombines TRBV5-4 with TRBJ1-6, with 9 bases that match TRBD1. This CDR3 contains 15 residues. V trimming: 0 bases; J trimming: 9 bases; junction bases outside the gene matches: 4. Germline CDR1 is SGHNT and CDR2 is YYREEE (reference sequence).

The table lists this clone with a few counts. The chain links TRBV9 to TRBJ1-1; D is unclear. Looked up from germline, CDR1 is SGDLS and CDR2 is YYNGEE. The V end lost 0 bases, the J end lost 4 bases, and 10 bases lay between the germline ends. This CDR3 has 14 amino acids. The CDR3 here is CASSVVYSGTEAFF. Written as DNA, the CDR3 is TGTGCCAGCAGCGTAGTGTATAGCGGCACTGAAGCTTTCTTT.

The gene calls are TRBV27 and TRBJ1-1; D ambiguous. The CDR3 spans 14 residues. Trimming cost V 6 bases and J 1 base, with 12 bases left between them. In germline, CDR1 is MNHEY, CDR2 SMNVEV (reference sequence). CDR3 nucleotide sequence: TGTGCCAGCAGCTCTTACGGACGGAACACTGAAGCTTTCTTT. This translates into CASSSYGRNTEAFF.

The chain carries TRBV7-9 and TRBJ1-2; TRBD1 matches at 7 bases. The V gene's germline CDR1 is SEHNR and CDR2 FQNEAQ (reference sequence). The CDR3 runs 16 residues. The junction had 8 bases not matched to a gene; V was cut back by 0 bases and J by 4 bases. The CDR3 nucleotides are TGTGCCAGCAGCTTAGCAAAGGGACAGTTTCTCTATGGCTACACCTTC. Protein: CASSLAKGQFLYGYTF.

This clone was seen a handful of times. The chain has TRBV7-2 and TRBJ2-5; perhaps TRBD2 as D (5 bases). The CDR3 loop spans 13 amino acids. Deletions cut 3 bases from V and 6 bases from J, with 11 bases between. Germline assignment: CDR1 SGHTA and CDR2 FQGNSA. The CDR3 nucleotides are TGTGCCAGCAGCTTGGGGAGAGGCCAGACCCAGTACTTC. Encoded protein: CASSLGRGQTQYF.

A few counts support this clone. The chain recombines TRBV18 with TRBJ2-7, with 9 positions matching TRBD1. CDR1 is KGHSH and CDR2 is LQKENI in the germline V gene. CDR3 size: 16 residues. The J segment lost 6 bases and the V segment lost 1 base, leaving 10 bases of the junction unmatched. CDR3 residues: CASSPRPGQGEVEQYV. As DNA, the CDR3 is TGTGCCAGCTCACCACGGCCGGGACAGGGAGAAGTCGAGCAGTACGTC.

This clone came up a few times. The rearrangement joins TRBV29-1 to TRBJ1-4; 7 bases are a match to TRBD1. Trimming removed 6 bases from V and 2 bases from J; junction bases left unmatched: 9. The CDR3 consists of 15 residues. From germline, CDR1 is SQVTM and CDR2 ANQGSEA. The CDR3 loop is CSVGLRTGTNEKLFF. The CDR3 DNA reads as TGCAGCGTAGGCCTCAGGACAGGTACTAATGAAAAACTGTTTTTT.

This clone was counted a few times. The CDR3, as DNA: TGTGCCAGCAGCCAAACAAAAGGTGGACGGCACACCTTC. Protein: CASSQTKGGRHTF. The chain links TRBV27 to TRBJ1-2; D remains unclear. The CDR3 covers 13 residues. Trimming took off 6 bases at V and 12 bases at J, with 20 bases between the two ends. Germline assignment: CDR1 MNHEY and CDR2 SMNVEV (reference sequence).

The chain uses TRBV4-3 and TRBJ1-1; D gene ambiguous. From germline, CDR1 is LGHNA and CDR2 YSLEER. This CDR3 has 13 amino acids. Trimming stripped 0 bases from V and 11 bases from J, with 13 bases between. CDR3 sequence reads: CASSQDLRVSAFF. Here the CDR3 DNA reads TGCGCCAGCAGCCAAGACTTACGTGTGTCTGCTTTCTTT.

This clone was found a few times. The gene calls are TRBV7-2 and TRBJ2-2; tentative D call: TRBD1 (6 bases). CDR1 and CDR2 (germline): SGHTA, FQGNSA. CDR3 size: 13 residues. The V gene lost 5 bases and the J gene lost 7 bases, with 11 bases spanning the gap. CDR3 in amino acids: CASSPRGYGELFF. The CDR3 coding sequence is TGTGCCAGCAGCCCCAGGGGATACGGGGAGCTGTTTTTT.

The sample holds a few counts of this clone. V is TRBV9 and J is TRBJ2-5; possible D gene TRBD1, 5 bases. The CDR3 spans 13 residues. CDR1 SGDLS and CDR2 YYNGEE come from the germline V gene. V was trimmed by 0 bases and J by 7 bases, leaving 10 bases between them. This CDR3 is CASSVEGKGTQYF. CDR3 bases: TGTGCCAGCAGCGTAGAGGGGAAGGGGACCCAGTACTTC.